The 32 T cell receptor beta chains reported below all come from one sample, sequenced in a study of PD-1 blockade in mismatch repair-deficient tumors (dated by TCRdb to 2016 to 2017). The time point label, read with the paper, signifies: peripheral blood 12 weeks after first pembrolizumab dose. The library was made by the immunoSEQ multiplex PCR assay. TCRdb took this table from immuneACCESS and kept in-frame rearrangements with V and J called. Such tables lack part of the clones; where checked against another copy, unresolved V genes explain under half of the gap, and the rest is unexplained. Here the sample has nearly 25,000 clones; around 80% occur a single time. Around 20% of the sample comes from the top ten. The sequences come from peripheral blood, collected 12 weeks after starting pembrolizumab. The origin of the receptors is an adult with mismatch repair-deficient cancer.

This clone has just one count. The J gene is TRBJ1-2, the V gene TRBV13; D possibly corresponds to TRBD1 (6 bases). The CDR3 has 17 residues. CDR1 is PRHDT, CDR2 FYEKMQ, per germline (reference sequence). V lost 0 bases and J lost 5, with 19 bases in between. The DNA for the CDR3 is TGTGCCAGCAGCTTAGGTTCGGGGGGACAAGACACTTATGGCTACACCTTC. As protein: CASSLGSGGQDTYGYTF.

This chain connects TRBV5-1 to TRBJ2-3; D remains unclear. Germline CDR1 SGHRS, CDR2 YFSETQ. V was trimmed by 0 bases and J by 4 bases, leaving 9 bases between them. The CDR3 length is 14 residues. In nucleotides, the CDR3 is TGCGCCAGCAGCTTGGCCCCGGGCCCAGATACGCAGTATTTT. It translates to CASSLAPGPDTQYF.

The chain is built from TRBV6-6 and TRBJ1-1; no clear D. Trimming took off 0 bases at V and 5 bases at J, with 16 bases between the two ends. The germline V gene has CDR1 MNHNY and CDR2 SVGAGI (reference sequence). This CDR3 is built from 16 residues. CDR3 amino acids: CASSYSVAVQSTEAFF. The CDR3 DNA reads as TGTGCCAGCAGTTACTCGGTGGCAGTACAGTCAACTGAAGCTTTCTTT.

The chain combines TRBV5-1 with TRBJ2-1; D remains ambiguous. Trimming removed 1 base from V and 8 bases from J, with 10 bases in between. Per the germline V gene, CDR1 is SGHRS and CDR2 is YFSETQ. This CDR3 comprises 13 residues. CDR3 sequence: CASSLNGNYEQFF. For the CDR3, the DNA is TGCGCCAGCAGCTTGAATGGGAACTATGAGCAGTTCTTC. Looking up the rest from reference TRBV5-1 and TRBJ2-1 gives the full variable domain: KAGVTQTPRYLIKTRGQQVTLSCSPISGHRSVSWYQQTPGQGLQFLFEYFSETQRNKGNFPGRFSGRQFSNSRSEMNVSTLELGDSALYLCASSLNGNYEQFFGPGTRLTVL.

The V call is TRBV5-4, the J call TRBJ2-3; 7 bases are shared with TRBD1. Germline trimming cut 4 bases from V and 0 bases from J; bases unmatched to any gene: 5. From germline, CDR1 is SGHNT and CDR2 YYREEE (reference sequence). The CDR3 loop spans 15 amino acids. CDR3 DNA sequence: TGTGCCAGCAGCCCCGGGACAGTTAGCACAGATACGCAGTATTTT. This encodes CASSPGTVSTDTQYF.

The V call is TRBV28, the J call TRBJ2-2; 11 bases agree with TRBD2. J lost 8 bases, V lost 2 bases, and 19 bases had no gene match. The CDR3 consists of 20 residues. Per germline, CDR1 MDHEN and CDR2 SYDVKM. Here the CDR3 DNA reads TGTGCCAGCAGTTTAAGGTCGGTGCGCCGACTAGCGGGAACGGCGGGGGAGCTGTTTTTT. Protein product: CASSLRSVRRLAGTAGELFF.

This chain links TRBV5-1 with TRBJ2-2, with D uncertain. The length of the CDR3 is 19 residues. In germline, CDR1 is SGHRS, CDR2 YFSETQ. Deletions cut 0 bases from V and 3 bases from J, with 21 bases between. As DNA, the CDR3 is TGCGCCAGCAGCTTGGATAAGCAGGCCCTGGGTTTCCACACCGGGGAGCTGTTTTTT. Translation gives CASSLDKQALGFHTGELFF. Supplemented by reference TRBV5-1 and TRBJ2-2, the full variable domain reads KAGVTQTPRYLIKTRGQQVTLSCSPISGHRSVSWYQQTPGQGLQFLFEYFSETQRNKGNFPGRFSGRQFSNSRSEMNVSTLELGDSALYLCASSLDKQALGFHTGELFFGEGSRLTVL.

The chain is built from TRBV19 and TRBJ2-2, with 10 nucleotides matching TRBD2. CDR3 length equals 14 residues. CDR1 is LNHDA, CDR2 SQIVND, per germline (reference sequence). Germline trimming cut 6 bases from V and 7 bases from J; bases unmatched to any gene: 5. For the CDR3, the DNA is TGTGCCAGTAGGGGGACTAGCGACAGCGGGGAGCTGTTTTTT. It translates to CASRGTSDSGELFF. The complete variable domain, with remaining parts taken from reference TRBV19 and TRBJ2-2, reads DGGITQSPKYLFRKEGQNVTLSCEQNLNHDAMYWYRQDPGQGLRLIYYSQIVNDFQKGDIAEGYSVSREKKESFPLTVTSAQKNPTAFYLCASRGTSDSGELFFGEGSRLTVL.

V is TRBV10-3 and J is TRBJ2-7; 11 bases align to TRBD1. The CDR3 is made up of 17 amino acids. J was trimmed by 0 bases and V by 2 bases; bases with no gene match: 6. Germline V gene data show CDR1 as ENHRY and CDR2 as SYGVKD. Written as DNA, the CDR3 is TGTGCCATCAGTGAGCCCCGGACAGGGGGCTTCTCCTACGAGCAGTACTTC. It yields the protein CAISEPRTGGFSYEQYF.

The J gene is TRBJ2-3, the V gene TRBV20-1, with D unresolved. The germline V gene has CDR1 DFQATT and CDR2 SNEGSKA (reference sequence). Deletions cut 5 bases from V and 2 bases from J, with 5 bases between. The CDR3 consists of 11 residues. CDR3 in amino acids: CSALHTDTQYF. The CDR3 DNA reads TGCAGTGCTCTACACACAGATACGCAGTATTTT.

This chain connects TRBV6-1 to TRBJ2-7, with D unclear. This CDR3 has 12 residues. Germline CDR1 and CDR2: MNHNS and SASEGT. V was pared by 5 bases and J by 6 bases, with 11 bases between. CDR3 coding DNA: TGTGCCAGCAGTTTAGGTCCCGCCGAGCAGTACTTC. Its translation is CASSLGPAEQYF.

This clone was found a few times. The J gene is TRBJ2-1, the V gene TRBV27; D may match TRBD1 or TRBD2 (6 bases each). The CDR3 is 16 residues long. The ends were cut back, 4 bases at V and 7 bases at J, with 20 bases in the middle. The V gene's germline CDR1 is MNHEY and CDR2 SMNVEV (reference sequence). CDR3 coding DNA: TGTGCCAGCAGTTCAAATGGGGGGCTTTTGCTTAATGAGCAGTTCTTC. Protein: CASSSNGGLLLNEQFF.

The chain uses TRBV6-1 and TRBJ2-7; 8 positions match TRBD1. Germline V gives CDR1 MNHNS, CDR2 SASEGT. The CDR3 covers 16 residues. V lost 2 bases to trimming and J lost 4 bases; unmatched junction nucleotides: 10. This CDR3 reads CASSERPDRGYYEQYF. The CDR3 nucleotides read TGTGCCAGCAGTGAACGTCCAGACAGGGGATATTACGAGCAGTACTTC.

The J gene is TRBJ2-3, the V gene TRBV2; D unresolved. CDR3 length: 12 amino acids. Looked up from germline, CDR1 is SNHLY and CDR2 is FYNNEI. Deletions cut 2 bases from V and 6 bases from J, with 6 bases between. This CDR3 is CASSERSDTQYF. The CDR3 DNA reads TGTGCCAGCAGTGAAAGGTCGGATACGCAGTATTTT.

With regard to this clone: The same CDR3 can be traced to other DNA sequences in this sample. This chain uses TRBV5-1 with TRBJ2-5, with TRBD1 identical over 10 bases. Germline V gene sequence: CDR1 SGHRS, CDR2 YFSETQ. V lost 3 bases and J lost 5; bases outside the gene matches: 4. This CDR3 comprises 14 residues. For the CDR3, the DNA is TGCGCCAGCAGCTCGACAGGGGGCGGGGAGACCCAGTACTTC. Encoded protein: CASSSTGGGETQYF.

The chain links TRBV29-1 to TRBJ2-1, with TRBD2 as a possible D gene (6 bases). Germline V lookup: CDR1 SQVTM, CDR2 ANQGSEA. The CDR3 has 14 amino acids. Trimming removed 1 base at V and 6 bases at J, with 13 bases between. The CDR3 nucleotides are TGCAGCGTTGAAGGGCGGGGCTTTACCAATGAGCAGTTCTTC. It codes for CSVEGRGFTNEQFF.

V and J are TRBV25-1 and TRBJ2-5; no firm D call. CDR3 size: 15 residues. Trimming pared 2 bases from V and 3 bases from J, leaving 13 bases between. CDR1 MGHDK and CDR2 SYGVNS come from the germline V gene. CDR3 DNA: TGTGCCAGCAGTGAAGCGGTGGGTCCCGAAGAGACCCAGTACTTC. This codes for CASSEAVGPEETQYF.

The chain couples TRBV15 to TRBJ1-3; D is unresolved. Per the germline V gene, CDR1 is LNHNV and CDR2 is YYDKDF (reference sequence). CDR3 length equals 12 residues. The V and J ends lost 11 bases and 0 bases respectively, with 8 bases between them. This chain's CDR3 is CAATSSGNTIYF. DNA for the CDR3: TGTGCCGCTACGAGCTCTGGAAACACCATATATTTT.

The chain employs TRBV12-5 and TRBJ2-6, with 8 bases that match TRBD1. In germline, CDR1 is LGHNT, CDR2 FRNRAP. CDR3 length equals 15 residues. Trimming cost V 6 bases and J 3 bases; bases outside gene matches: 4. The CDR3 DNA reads TGTGCTAGTGGCCCAGACAGGGGTGGGGCCAACGTCCTGACTTTC. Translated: CASGPDRGGANVLTF.

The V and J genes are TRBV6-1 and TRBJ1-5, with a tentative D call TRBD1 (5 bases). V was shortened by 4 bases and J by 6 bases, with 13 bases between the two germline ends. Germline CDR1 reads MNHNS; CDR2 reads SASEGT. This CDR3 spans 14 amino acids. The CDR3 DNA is TGTGCCAGCAGTGCCCCGGGGGGTAGTCAGCCCCAGCATTTT. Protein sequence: CASSAPGGSQPQHF.

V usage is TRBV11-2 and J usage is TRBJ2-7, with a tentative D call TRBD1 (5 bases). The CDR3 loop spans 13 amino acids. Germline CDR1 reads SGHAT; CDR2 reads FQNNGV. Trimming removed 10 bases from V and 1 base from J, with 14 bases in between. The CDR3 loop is CAIEPDRSYEQYF. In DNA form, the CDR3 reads TGTGCCATCGAGCCTGACAGATCCTACGAGCAGTACTTC.

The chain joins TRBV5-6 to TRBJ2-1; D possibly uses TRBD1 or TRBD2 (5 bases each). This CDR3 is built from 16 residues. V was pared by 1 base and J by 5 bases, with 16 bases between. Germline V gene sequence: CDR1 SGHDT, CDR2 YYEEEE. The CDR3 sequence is CASSLSSGTYHNEQFF. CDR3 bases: TGTGCCAGCAGCTTGAGTTCCGGGACCTATCACAATGAGCAGTTCTTC.

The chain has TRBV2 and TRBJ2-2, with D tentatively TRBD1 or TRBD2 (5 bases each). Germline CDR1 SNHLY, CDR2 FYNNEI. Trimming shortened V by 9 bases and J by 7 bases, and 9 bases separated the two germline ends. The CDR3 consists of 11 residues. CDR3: CASRGDGELFF. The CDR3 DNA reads TGTGCCAGTAGGGGAGACGGGGAGCTGTTTTTT. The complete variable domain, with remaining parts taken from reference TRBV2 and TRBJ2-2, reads EPEVTQTPSHQVTQMGQEVILRCVPISNHLYFYWYRQILGQKVEFLVSFYNNEISEKSEIFDDQFSVERPDGSNFTLKIRSTKLEDSAMYFCASRGDGELFFGEGSRLTVL.

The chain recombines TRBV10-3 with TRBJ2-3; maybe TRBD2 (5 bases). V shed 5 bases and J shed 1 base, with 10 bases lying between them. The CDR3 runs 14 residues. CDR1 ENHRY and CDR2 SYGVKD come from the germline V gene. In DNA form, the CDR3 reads TGTGCCATCAGTCCCACGGAGGGCACAGATACGCAGTATTTT. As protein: CAISPTEGTDTQYF.

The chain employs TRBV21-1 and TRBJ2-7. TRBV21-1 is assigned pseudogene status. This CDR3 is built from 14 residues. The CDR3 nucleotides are TGTGCCAGCAGTGAAGACGGATCCGTTTACGAGCAGTACTTC. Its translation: CASSEDGSVYEQYF.

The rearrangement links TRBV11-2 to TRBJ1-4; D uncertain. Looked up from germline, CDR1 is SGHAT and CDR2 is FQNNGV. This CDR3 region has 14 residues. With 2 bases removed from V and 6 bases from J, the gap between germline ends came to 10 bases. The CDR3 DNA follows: TGTGCCAGCAGCTTAACCCCGAGGGATGAAAAACTGTTTTTT. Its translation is CASSLTPRDEKLFF.

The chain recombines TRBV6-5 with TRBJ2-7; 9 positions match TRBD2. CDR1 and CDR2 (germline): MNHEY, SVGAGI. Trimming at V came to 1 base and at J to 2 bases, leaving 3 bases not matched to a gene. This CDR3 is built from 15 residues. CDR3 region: CASSYFSGGAYEQYF. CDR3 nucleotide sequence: TGTGCCAGCAGTTACTTTAGCGGGGGAGCCTACGAGCAGTACTTC.

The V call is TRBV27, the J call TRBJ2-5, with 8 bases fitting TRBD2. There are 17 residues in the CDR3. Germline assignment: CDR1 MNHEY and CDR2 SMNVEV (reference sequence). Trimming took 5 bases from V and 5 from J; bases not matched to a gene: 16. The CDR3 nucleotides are TGTGCCAGCAGTCCCGGGACTAGAGGCCCGGCATCGGAGACCCAGTACTTC. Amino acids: CASSPGTRGPASETQYF.

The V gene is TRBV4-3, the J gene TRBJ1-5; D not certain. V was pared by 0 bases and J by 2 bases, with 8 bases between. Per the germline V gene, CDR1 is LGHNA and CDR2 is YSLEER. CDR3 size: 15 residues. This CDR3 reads CASSQDLQGNQPQHF. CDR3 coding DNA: TGCGCCAGCAGCCAAGATCTCCAGGGCAATCAGCCCCAGCATTTT.

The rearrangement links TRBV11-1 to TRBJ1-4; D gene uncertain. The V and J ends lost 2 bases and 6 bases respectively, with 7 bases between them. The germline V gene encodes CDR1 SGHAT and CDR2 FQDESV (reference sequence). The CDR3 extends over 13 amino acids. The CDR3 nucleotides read TGTGCCAGCAGCTTACGGGTGGATGAAAAACTGTTTTTT. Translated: CASSLRVDEKLFF.

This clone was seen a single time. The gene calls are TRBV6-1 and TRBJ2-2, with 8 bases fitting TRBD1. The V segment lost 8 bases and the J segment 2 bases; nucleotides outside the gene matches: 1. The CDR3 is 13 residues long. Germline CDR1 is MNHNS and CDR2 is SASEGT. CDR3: CASDRGNTGELFF. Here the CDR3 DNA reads TGTGCCAGCGACAGGGGTAACACCGGGGAGCTGTTTTTT.

As DNA, the CDR3 is TGCAGCGTTGACGGGAGCTCTGGGGCCAACGTCCTGACTTTC. Amino acid sequence: CSVDGSSGANVLTF. This chain joins TRBV29-1 and TRBJ2-6; D is perhaps TRBD2 (6 bases). Germline loops: CDR1 SQVTM, CDR2 ANQGSEA. V lost 3 bases and J lost 0, with 6 bases in between. There are 14 residues in the CDR3.